These 29 T cell receptor beta chains share one sample of origin, sequenced in a study of human T cells and chemical hapten exposure (dated by TCRdb to about 2021). The receptor library was made with 5' RACE. These reads were obtained on an Illumina MiSeq. The raw public reads went through TCRdb reprocessing: fastp at Q25, MiXCR clone calling, in-frame beta chains kept. Identical CDR3 proteins give one entry, which carries the most common genes and DNA. The sample table contains 150,000 or so distinct CDR3 sequences; only one count was recorded for around 4.4% of them. In total, the top ten clones hold roughly 1.4% of the sample. Total RNA was isolated from unfractionated whole blood collected in Tempus Blood RNA tubes. Receptors were obtained from a female donor in good health.

This clonotype has ten or more counts. The chain is built from TRBV20-1 and TRBJ1-1; D possibly corresponds to TRBD1 (6 bases). V was pared by 7 bases and J by 11 bases, with 26 bases between. CDR1 and CDR2 from the germline V gene are DFQATT and SNEGSKA (reference sequence). The CDR3 length is 14 residues. The CDR3 reads CSGQGFRTAAEAFF. The CDR3 DNA reads as TGCAGTGGGCAAGGGTTCAGGACAGCTGCCGAGGCTTTCTTT.

This rearrangement joins TRBV20-1 to TRBJ1-6; D ambiguous. V was cut by 3 bases and J by 0 bases, with 12 bases left in between. This CDR3 is 16 amino acids long. The germline V gene encodes CDR1 DFQATT and CDR2 SNEGSKA (reference sequence). CDR3: CSARPPGSSYNSPLHF. The DNA for the CDR3 is TGCAGTGCTAGGCCCCCCGGAAGCTCCTATAATTCACCCCTCCACTTT.

This clonotype was counted many times. CDR3 protein: CSARAFASGAYNEQFF. CDR3 DNA sequence: TGCAGTGCTAGAGCTTTCGCTAGCGGGGCTTACAATGAGCAGTTCTTC. The chain joins TRBV20-1 to TRBJ2-1; 9 bases line up with TRBD2. The CDR3 is 16 residues long. Germline V gives CDR1 DFQATT, CDR2 SNEGSKA (reference sequence). The J segment lost 4 bases and the V segment lost 1 base, leaving 8 bases of the junction unmatched.

This clonotype was recorded at least ten times. Here the CDR3 reads CASSFGPKNTEAFF. Here the CDR3 DNA reads TGTGCCAGCAGTTTTGGACCCAAGAACACTGAAGCTTTCTTT. The rearrangement links TRBV28 to TRBJ1-1, with D uncertain. Germline CDR1 and CDR2: MDHEN and SYDVKM. V lost 3 bases and J 1 base, leaving 9 bases between the germline ends. The CDR3 has 14 amino acids.

At least ten counts were recorded for this clonotype. The chain is built from TRBV7-2 and TRBJ2-1, with 7 nucleotides matching TRBD2. The germline V gene encodes CDR1 SGHTA and CDR2 FQGNSA. V was clipped by 5 bases and J by 5 bases; unmatched bases: 6. This CDR3 is 14 amino acids long. CDR3 sequence (DNA): TGTGCCAGCAGCGGAGCGGGGTACAACAATGAGCAGTTCTTC. Encoded protein: CASSGAGYNNEQFF.

This chain connects TRBV15 to TRBJ1-2; a weak D match, TRBD1 (5 bases). Germline V lookup: CDR1 LNHNV, CDR2 YYDKDF (reference sequence). V lost 4 bases and J lost 8, with 20 bases in between. The CDR3 consists of 15 residues. The CDR3 reads CATSTGDGRAGGYTF. CDR3 nucleotides: TGTGCCACCAGCACCGGGGACGGGAGGGCGGGCGGCTACACCTTC.

This clonotype came up many times. The CDR3 sequence: CASGREHEQFF. The CDR3 nucleotides read TGTGCCAGCGGTAGGGAGCATGAGCAGTTCTTC. The chain couples TRBV6-2 or TRBV6-3 to TRBJ2-1, with a tentative D call TRBD2 (5 bases). Germline V gives CDR1 MNHEY, CDR2 SVGEGT. The V end lost 8 bases, the J end lost 8 bases, and 10 bases lay between the germline ends. The CDR3 spans 11 residues.

This clonotype was observed at least ten times. The chain links TRBV6-2 or TRBV6-3 to TRBJ1-5, with 7 bases identical to TRBD1. The ends lost 6 bases at V and 0 bases at J; junction bases unmatched: 8. There are 16 residues in the CDR3. CDR1 and CDR2 (germline): MNHEY, SVGEGT. The CDR3 region is CASSPTGPDSNQPQHF. CDR3 DNA sequence: TGTGCCAGCAGCCCGACAGGGCCGGATAGCAATCAGCCCCAGCATTTT.

Details on this clonotype: A junction boundary mismatches the germline segment, possibly from a read error. The chain recombines TRBV5-6 with TRBJ2-7; D possibly corresponds to TRBD2 (6 bases). This CDR3 comprises 19 residues. The germline gives CDR1 SGHDT, CDR2 YYEEEE. The CDR3 loop reads CASSFRSSAARPNSDEQYF. The CDR3 DNA follows: TGTGCCAGCAGCTTCCGCTCTAGCGCGGCGAGACCGAACTCCGACGAGCAGTACTTC.

This clonotype was seen ten or more times. The chain employs TRBV6-1 and TRBJ2-7; 7 bases map to TRBD1. Germline V gives CDR1 MNHNS, CDR2 SASEGT. J was trimmed by 2 bases and V by 4 bases; bases with no gene match: 8. The CDR3 is 15 residues long. CDR3 sequence (DNA): TGTGCCAGCAGTGCTTCTCAGGGGGTAGCCTACGAGCAGTACTTC. Amino acid sequence: CASSASQGVAYEQYF.

V usage is TRBV6-5 and J usage is TRBJ1-1; D is possibly TRBD1 (5 bases). The CDR3 consists of 14 residues. CDR1 is MNHEY, CDR2 SVGAGI, per germline. Trimming removed 8 bases from V and 1 base from J, with 14 bases in between. The CDR3 DNA follows: TGTGCCAGCCAAGTGGCAGGGTGGAACACTGAAGCTTTCTTT. It encodes CASQVAGWNTEAFF.

This clonotype was picked up many times. The chain employs TRBV11-2 and TRBJ2-3, with D maybe TRBD1 (5 bases). V was pared by 3 bases and J by 8 bases, with 6 bases between. Germline V CDR1 and CDR2: SGHAT, FQNNGV. This CDR3 is 11 amino acids long. CDR3 nucleotides: TGTGCCAGCAGCTTGCAGGGTACGCAGTATTTT. Protein product: CASSLQGTQYF.

This clonotype has at least ten counts. V and J are TRBV14 and TRBJ2-1; D possibly corresponds to TRBD2 (5 bases). The CDR3 loop spans 13 amino acids. V was shortened by 2 bases and J by 9 bases, with 11 bases between the two germline ends. CDR1 and CDR2 from the germline V gene are SGHDN and FVKESK. The CDR3 nucleotides read TGTGCCAGCAGCCAACTCCCGGCGGGTGAGCAGTTCTTC. Its protein product is CASSQLPAGEQFF. Full variable domain (rest looked up from reference TRBV14 and TRBJ2-1): EAGVTQFPSHSVIEKGQTVTLRCDPISGHDNLYWYRRVMGKEIKFLLHFVKESKQDESGMPNNRFLAERTGGTYSTLKVQPAELEDSGVYFCASSQLPAGEQFFGPGTRLTVL.

This clonotype has ten or more counts. This chain joins TRBV6-2 or TRBV6-3 and TRBJ1-1; 12 nucleotides align to TRBD1. Germline values: CDR1 MNHEY, CDR2 SVGEGT. This CDR3 has 19 amino acids. Germline trimming cut 2 bases from V and 4 bases from J; bases unmatched to any gene: 14. CDR3 residues: CASSYRDRGRLSPATEAFF. CDR3 DNA: TGTGCCAGCAGTTACCGGGACAGGGGGCGCTTAAGCCCGGCCACTGAAGCTTTCTTT.

Comment on this clonotype: A single base separates this from a much larger clone, so it may be a read error. This chain connects TRBV5-1 to TRBJ1-2; D possibly corresponds to TRBD1 (5 bases). The CDR3 has 13 amino acids. The V gene's germline CDR1 is SGHRS and CDR2 YFSETQ. This CDR3 reads CASSWSGGEDHNF. The DNA for the CDR3 is TGCGCCAGCAGCTGGTCCGGGGGGGAAGATCACAACTTC.

The chain has TRBV9 and TRBJ2-2; TRBD1 agrees at 7 bases. This CDR3 region has 15 residues. V was pared by 0 bases and J by 4 bases, with 3 bases of the junction left unmatched. Germline assignment: CDR1 SGDLS and CDR2 YYNGEE. The DNA of the CDR3 is TGTGCCAGCAGCGTAGAGGGGGCCGGCACCGGGGAGCTGTTTTTT. Translated: CASSVEGAGTGELFF.

About this clonotype: This may come from a read error, since a much larger clone is one base off. This chain joins TRBV4-1 and TRBJ1-2; a weak D match, TRBD1 (6 bases). Germline lookup yields CDR1 MGHRA and CDR2 YSYEKL. The CDR3 runs to 16 residues. The DNA for the CDR3 is TGCGCCAGCAGCCAGGTCCAGGGGACCGCTAACGATGGCTACACCTTC. Its translation is CASSQVQGTANDGYTF.

This clonotype has a count of ten or more. The rearrangement joins TRBV20-1 to TRBJ2-3; 11 bases are shared with TRBD2. Germline V gives CDR1 DFQATT, CDR2 SNEGSKA (reference sequence). The CDR3 extends over 15 amino acids. V was pared by 1 base and J by 6 bases, with 6 bases of the junction left unmatched. As DNA, the CDR3 is TGCAGTGCTAGAGGACTAGCGGGGCCTCGGGATACGCAGTATTTT. Amino acid sequence: CSARGLAGPRDTQYF.

This clonotype was seen repeatedly, ten times or more. The chain employs TRBV7-2 and TRBJ2-5, with D possibly being TRBD1 or TRBD2 (5 bases each). The V end was cut by 1 base, the J end by 1 base, with 13 bases between. Looked up from germline, CDR1 is SGHTA and CDR2 is FQGNSA. The CDR3 loop spans 16 amino acids. The CDR3 region is CASSLELGVSQETQYF. The CDR3 coding sequence is TGTGCCAGCAGCTTAGAGTTGGGGGTCAGCCAAGAGACCCAGTACTTC. Full variable domain (missing parts from reference TRBV7-2 and TRBJ2-5): GAGVSQSPSNKVTEKGKDVELRCDPISGHTALYWYRQSLGQGLEFLIYFQGNSAPDKSGLPSDRFSAERTGGSVSTLTIQRTQQEDSAVYLCASSLELGVSQETQYFGPGTRLLVL.

The chain has TRBV5-1 and TRBJ1-2; D unresolved. V lost 4 bases to trimming and J lost 2 bases, with 21 bases between them. CDR3 length: 17 residues. Germline V lookup: CDR1 SGHRS, CDR2 YFSETQ. The CDR3 DNA reads as TGCGCCAGCAGCCACAAGAACTACTCGATTGAGAACTATGGCTACACCTTC. Its translation: CASSHKNYSIENYGYTF.

This clonotype came up a few times. A much bigger clone sits one base away, suggesting this may be a read error. V is TRBV20-1 and J is TRBJ1-2; weak D call: TRBD1 (6 bases). The germline CDR1 and CDR2 sequences are DFQATT and SNEGSKA (reference sequence). This CDR3 spans 12 amino acids. Trimming pared 5 bases from V and 6 bases from J, leaving 13 bases between. The CDR3 loop reads CSAFDRSDGYTF. CDR3 nucleotide sequence: TGCAGTGCTTTTGACAGGAGCGATGGCTACACCTTC.

This clonotype was seen many times. V gene TRBV20-1 combines with J gene TRBJ1-5; 7 positions agree with TRBD1. Germline trimming cut 0 bases from V and 1 base from J; bases unmatched to any gene: 6. CDR1 is DFQATT, CDR2 SNEGSKA, per germline (reference sequence). The CDR3 runs to 16 residues. The CDR3 DNA follows: TGCAGTGCTAGAGATGGGAAGGGGGCCAGCAATCAGCCCCAGCATTTT. It yields the protein CSARDGKGASNQPQHF.

This clonotype came up a few times. This chain joins TRBV12-3 or TRBV12-4 and TRBJ2-7; perhaps D is TRBD1 or TRBD2 (5 bases each). Trimming shortened V by 5 bases and J by 5 bases, and 16 bases separated the two germline ends. This CDR3 region has 14 residues. The CDR3 DNA follows: TGTGCCAGCAGTCTCGGGACCCGCGGCGACGAGCAGTACTTC. Translating gives CASSLGTRGDEQYF.

This clonotype was seen a few times. The V call is TRBV5-1, the J call TRBJ2-3; D is undetermined. Trimming stripped 0 bases from V and 2 bases from J, with 10 bases between. Germline V gene sequence: CDR1 SGHRS, CDR2 YFSETQ. The CDR3 is 15 amino acids. CDR3 amino acids: CASSLGRFATDTQYF. DNA of the CDR3: TGCGCCAGCAGCTTGGGCAGGTTCGCCACAGATACGCAGTATTTT.

This clonotype was seen ten or more times. The chain joins TRBV5-1 to TRBJ2-2; no definite D call. The CDR3 has 15 residues. The V gene lost 2 bases and the J gene lost 4 bases, with 12 bases spanning the gap. CDR1 SGHRS and CDR2 YFSETQ come from the germline V gene. CDR3 in DNA: TGCGCCAGCAGCTTAAGTGTGGGTACCACCGGGGAGCTGTTTTTT. Its translation is CASSLSVGTTGELFF.

This clonotype was observed at least ten times. The rearrangement links TRBV27 to TRBJ2-2, with 9 bases identical to TRBD1. Germline-derived CDR1 and CDR2 are MNHEY and SMNVEV (reference sequence). The junction had 9 bases not matched to a gene; V was cut back by 9 bases and J by 4 bases. The CDR3 covers 15 residues. This CDR3 is CARFHRTGATGELFF. The CDR3 DNA reads as TGTGCCAGATTTCATAGGACAGGGGCCACCGGGGAGCTGTTTTTT.

Points on this clonotype: A single base separates this from a much larger clone, so it may be a read error. This rearrangement joins TRBV7-3 to TRBJ1-1, with D maybe TRBD1 (5 bases). The CDR3 consists of 15 residues. In germline, CDR1 is SGHTA, CDR2 FQGTGA. This chain's CDR3 is CSSSLQALGYTEAFF. CDR3 nucleotides: TGTTCCAGCAGCTTACAGGCCCTCGGGTACACTGAAGCTTTCTTT.

Many counts were recorded for this clonotype. The V and J genes are TRBV4-3 and TRBJ2-6, with 8 bases matching TRBD1. CDR3 length: 18 residues. After removal of 0 bases from V and 2 bases from J, the junction contained 6 bases not matched to a gene. The germline V gene encodes CDR1 LGHNA and CDR2 YSLEER. CDR3 region: CASSQEPWTGTGANVLTF. As DNA, the CDR3 is TGCGCCAGCAGCCAAGAGCCTTGGACAGGGACTGGGGCCAACGTCCTGACTTTC.

There are a few counts of this clonotype. J is TRBJ2-2 and V is TRBV12-3 or TRBV12-4; 11 bases map to TRBD2. The V and J ends lost 9 bases and 4 bases, in that order; junction bases with no gene match: 7. The CDR3 loop spans 15 amino acids. The CDR3 is CASGNSGGATGELFF. CDR3 nucleotides: TGTGCCAGTGGGAATAGCGGGGGGGCCACCGGGGAGCTGTTTTTT.